This T cell receptor (beta chain) was profiled in a study of shared clonotypes between healthy human individuals. Study details: Plates per donor: three CD4 naive, three CD4 memory, two CD8 naive, one CD8 memory.

With regard to this clone: Its specificity is unknown.

Donation came from healthy HIV-negative adults that had no recent acute infections or vaccinations. The data were produced by immunoSEQ multiplex PCR, yet TCRdb's version contains in-frame clones alone and is incomplete. The sample holds some 790,000 clones; approximately 72% are singletons and the top ten take 1.8%. Overall study findings and caveats: Having only a few donors restricted how much genetic and exposure-history diversity was captured.

This receptor was obtained from a woman aged 25 to 39 in good health. The sequencing input was memory CD4+ T cells sorted from blood. Subset described: CD45RA-negative fraction.

The DNA of the CDR3 is TGTGCCAGCAGCGGCGGGAGTAGGTACGAGCAGTACTTC. Translating gives CASSGGSRYEQYF. The V call is TRBV2, the J call TRBJ2-7; 7 bases map to TRBD2. This CDR3 is 13 amino acids long. V lost 6 bases to trimming and J lost 4 bases; unmatched junction nucleotides: 6. Germline V gene data show CDR1 as SNHLY and CDR2 as FYNNEI.